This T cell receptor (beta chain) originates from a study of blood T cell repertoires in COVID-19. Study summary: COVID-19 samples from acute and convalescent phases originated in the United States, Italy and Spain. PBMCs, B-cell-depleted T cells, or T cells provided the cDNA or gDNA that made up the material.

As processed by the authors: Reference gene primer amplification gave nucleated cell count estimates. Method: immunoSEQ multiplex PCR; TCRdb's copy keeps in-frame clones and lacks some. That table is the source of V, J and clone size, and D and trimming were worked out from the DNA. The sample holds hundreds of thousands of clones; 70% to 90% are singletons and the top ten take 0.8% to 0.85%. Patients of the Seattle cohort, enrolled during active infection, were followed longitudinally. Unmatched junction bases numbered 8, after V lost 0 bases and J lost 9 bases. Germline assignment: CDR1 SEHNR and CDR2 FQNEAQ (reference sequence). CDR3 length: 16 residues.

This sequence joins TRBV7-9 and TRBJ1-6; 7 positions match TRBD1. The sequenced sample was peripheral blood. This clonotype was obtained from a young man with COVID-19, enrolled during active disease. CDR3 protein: CASSLASQGMGSPLHF. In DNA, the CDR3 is TGTGCCAGCAGCTTAGCGTCACAGGGGATGGGTTCACCCCTCCACTTT.